This T cell receptor beta chain is drawn from a study of blood T cell repertoires in COVID-19. Study at large: Spain, Italy and the United States supplied samples that represented acute and convalescent COVID-19.

Germline lookup yields CDR1 SQVTM and CDR2 ANQGSEA. The V and J ends lost 0 bases and 4 bases respectively, with 9 bases between them. CDR3 length equals 13 residues. Original handling: Amplification of reference gene primers provided the estimated nucleated cell counts. Profiling relied on immunoSEQ multiplex PCR, and the TCRdb table lists in-frame clones only, not all of them. V and J calls and clone size are those listed in that table; D and trimming were worked out from the DNA. The table shows fewer than 35,000 clones, with over 80% occurring only once. The TCR comes from a man aged 65 to 85 with acute or convalescent COVID-19. Specimen: peripheral blood. The genes are TRBV29-1 and TRBJ1-2; D is perhaps TRBD1 (5 bases). CDR3 sequence: CSVEDRRGYGYTF. The CDR3 nucleotides read TGCAGCGTTGAAGACCGGAGGGGCTATGGCTACACCTTC. Together with reference TRBV29-1 and TRBJ1-2, the CDR3 gives the full variable domain: SAVISQKPSRDICQRGTSLTIQCQVDSQVTMMFWYRQQPGQSLTLIATANQGSEATYESGFVIDKFPISRPNLTFSTLTVSNMSPEDSSIYLCSVEDRRGYGYTFGSGTRLTVV.